These 10 T cell receptor beta chains originate from one sample sequenced in a study of early T cells in non-severe SARS-CoV-2 infection. TCRdb ran MiXCR on the 5' RACE reads and lists one entry per CDR3 protein. Of nearly 70,000 distinct CDR3 sequences listed, 3.5% to 6% are singletons. Source: whole blood, taken at baseline. These receptors were collected from an adult who was a healthcare worker with PCR-confirmed SARS-CoV-2 infection or an uninfected control (not recorded which). The donor label of this sample is uncertain.

This clonotype was seen a handful of times. The gene calls are TRBV5-1 and TRBJ2-1; D may be TRBD2 (6 bases). The germline V and J ends were trimmed by 0 bases and 0 bases, with 13 bases remaining between them. The CDR3 has 17 residues. Per the germline V gene, CDR1 is SGHRS and CDR2 is YFSETQ. CDR3 in DNA: TGCGCCAGCAGCTTGGGACTAGTTCCTAGCTCCTACAATGAGCAGTTCTTC. Translating gives CASSLGLVPSSYNEQFF.

In its sample, this clonotype was seen a few times. The J gene is TRBJ2-1, the V gene TRBV18; no reliable D call. V lost 0 bases to trimming and J lost 7 bases, with 10 bases between them. The CDR3 totals 14 residues. The V gene's germline CDR1 is KGHSH and CDR2 LQKENI. Here the CDR3 reads CASSPPWPLNEQFF. CDR3 coding DNA: TGTGCCAGCTCACCACCGTGGCCTCTGAATGAGCAGTTCTTC.

In its sample, this clonotype was seen many times. This chain uses TRBV29-1 with TRBJ2-5; weak D call: TRBD1 (6 bases). The ends were cut back, 5 bases at V and 3 bases at J, with 13 bases in the middle. In germline, CDR1 is SQVTM, CDR2 ANQGSEA. CDR3 length: 13 residues. Written as DNA, the CDR3 is TGCAGCGTTCCCCGGTCAGGGGAAGAGACCCAGTACTTC. This sequence encodes CSVPRSGEETQYF. Full variable domain (missing parts from reference TRBV29-1 and TRBJ2-5): SAVISQKPSRDICQRGTSLTIQCQVDSQVTMMFWYRQQPGQSLTLIATANQGSEATYESGFVIDKFPISRPNLTFSTLTVSNMSPEDSSIYLCSVPRSGEETQYFGPGTRLLVL.

This clonotype was seen a handful of times. The chain is built from TRBV7-2 and TRBJ2-1, with D hard to call. Per the germline V gene, CDR1 is SGHTA and CDR2 is FQGNSA. Trimming took 1 base from V and 4 from J, leaving 11 bases between them. The CDR3 is 15 residues long. CDR3 DNA: TGTGCCAGCAGCTTAGACGGAAACCTTTACAATGAGCAGTTCTTC. As protein: CASSLDGNLYNEQFF. Looking up the rest from reference TRBV7-2 and TRBJ2-1 gives the full variable domain: GAGVSQSPSNKVTEKGKDVELRCDPISGHTALYWYRQSLGQGLEFLIYFQGNSAPDKSGLPSDRFSAERTGGSVSTLTIQRTQQEDSAVYLCASSLDGNLYNEQFFGPGTRLTVL.

This clonotype was recorded at least ten times. The J gene is TRBJ2-1, the V gene TRBV9; the D call may be TRBD1 or TRBD2 (5 bases each). Trimming stripped 7 bases from V and 8 bases from J, with 7 bases between. This CDR3 comprises 10 residues. Germline CDR1 SGDLS, CDR2 YYNGEE. CDR3 bases: TGTGCCAGCGGGGGTGATGAGCAGTTCTTC. It yields the protein CASGGDEQFF.

There are a few counts of this clonotype. This chain links TRBV3-1 with TRBJ2-1; D is unclear. There are 18 residues in the CDR3. Germline V gene data show CDR1 as LGHDT and CDR2 as YNNKEL (reference sequence). Trimming removed 0 bases at V and 0 bases at J, with 15 bases between. This CDR3 reads CASSQDNVRSSSYNEQFF. DNA for the CDR3: TGTGCCAGCAGCCAAGATAACGTCCGGTCAAGCTCCTACAATGAGCAGTTCTTC.

This clonotype was seen ten or more times. The chain is built from TRBV3-1 and TRBJ1-6; TRBD1 is a possible D gene (5 bases). The CDR3 sequence is 15 residues long. Trimming took off 4 bases at V and 9 bases at J, with 16 bases between the two ends. Looked up from germline, CDR1 is LGHDT and CDR2 is YNNKEL (reference sequence). CDR3 in amino acids: CASSLTFRGRSPLHF. Written as DNA, the CDR3 is TGTGCCAGCAGCCTTACGTTTCGGGGCCGTTCACCCCTCCACTTT.

The table lists this clonotype with a few counts. This chain links TRBV7-9 with TRBJ2-3; D is uncertain. The length of the CDR3 is 15 residues. The germline CDR1 and CDR2 sequences are SEHNR and FQNEAQ (reference sequence). V shed 4 bases and J shed 0 bases, with 11 bases lying between them. CDR3: CASSSTTLSTDTQYF. Written as DNA, the CDR3 is TGTGCCAGCAGCTCCACGACACTTAGCACAGATACGCAGTATTTT.

This clonotype was detected ten times or more. This chain joins TRBV7-2 and TRBJ2-5; D is ambiguous. The CDR3 has 14 residues. V lost 5 bases and J lost 1, with 11 bases in between. CDR1 is SGHTA, CDR2 FQGNSA, per germline. CDR3 sequence (DNA): TGTGCCAGCAGCGAGCAGGCTACCCAAGAGACCCAGTACTTC. This translates into CASSEQATQETQYF.

In this sample, this clonotype turned up many times. V gene TRBV6-4 combines with J gene TRBJ1-1, with D perhaps matching TRBD1 (5 bases). The CDR3 covers 13 residues. Germline CDR1 is MRHNA and CDR2 is SNTAGT. V lost 2 bases and J lost 4, with 8 bases in between. CDR3 amino acids: CASSDDSGTEAFF. In DNA form, the CDR3 reads TGTGCCAGCAGTGACGACAGTGGCACTGAAGCTTTCTTT.